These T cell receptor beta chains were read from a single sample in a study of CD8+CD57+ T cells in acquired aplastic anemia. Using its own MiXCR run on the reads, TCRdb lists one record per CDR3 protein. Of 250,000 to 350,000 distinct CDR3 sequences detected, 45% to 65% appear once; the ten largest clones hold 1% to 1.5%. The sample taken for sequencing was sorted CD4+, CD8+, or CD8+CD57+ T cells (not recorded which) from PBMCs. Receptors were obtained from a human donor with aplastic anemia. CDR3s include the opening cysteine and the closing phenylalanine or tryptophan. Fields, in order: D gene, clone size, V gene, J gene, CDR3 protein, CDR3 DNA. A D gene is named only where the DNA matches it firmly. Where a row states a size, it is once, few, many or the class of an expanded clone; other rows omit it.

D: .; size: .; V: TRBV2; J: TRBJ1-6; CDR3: CASSRVEGGPLHF; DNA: TGTGCCAGCAGCCGGGTAGAGGGTGGACCCCTCCACTTT
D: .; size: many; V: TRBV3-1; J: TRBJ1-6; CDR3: CASSQDWSGRENSPLHF; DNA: TGTGCCAGCAGCCAAGATTGGTCCGGCAGAGAGAATTCACCCCTCCACTTT
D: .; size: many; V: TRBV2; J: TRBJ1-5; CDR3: CASSQDSPGGQPQHF; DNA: TGTGCCAGCAGTCAAGACAGCCCTGGGGGTCAGCCCCAGCATTTT
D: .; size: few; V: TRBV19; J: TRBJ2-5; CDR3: CASRIGETQYF; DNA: TGTGCCAGTAGGATAGGAGAGACCCAGTACTTC
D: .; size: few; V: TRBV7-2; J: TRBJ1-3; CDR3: CASSLSVYSGNTIYF; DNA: TGTGCCAGCAGCTTATCTGTATACTCTGGAAACACCATATATTTT
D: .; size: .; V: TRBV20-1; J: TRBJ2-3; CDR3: CSAREPAVYSTDTQYF; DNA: TGCAGTGCTAGAGAACCGGCCGTATATAGCACAGATACGCAGTATTTT
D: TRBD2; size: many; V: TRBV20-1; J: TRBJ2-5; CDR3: CSARPLESGGIAETQYF; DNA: TGCAGTGCTAGACCCCTCGAAAGCGGGGGTATCGCGGAGACCCAGTACTTC
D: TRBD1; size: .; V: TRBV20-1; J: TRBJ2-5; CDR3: CSARVRGPQETQYF; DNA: TGCAGTGCTAGAGTTAGGGGGCCACAAGAGACCCAGTACTTC
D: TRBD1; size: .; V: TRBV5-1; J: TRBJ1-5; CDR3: CASSPGQANQPQHF; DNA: TGCGCCAGCAGCCCGGGACAGGCCAATCAGCCCCAGCATTTT
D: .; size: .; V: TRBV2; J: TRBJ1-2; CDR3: CASSGWQNYGYTF; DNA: TGTGCCAGCAGCGGTTGGCAGAACTATGGCTACACCTTC
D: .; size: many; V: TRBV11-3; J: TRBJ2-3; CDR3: CASSLDPTTDTQYF; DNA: TGTGCCAGCAGCTTAGATCCCACCACAGATACGCAGTATTTT
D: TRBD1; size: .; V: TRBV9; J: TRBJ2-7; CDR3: CASSLVGQFYEQYF; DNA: TGTGCCAGCAGCTTAGTGGGACAGTTCTACGAGCAGTACTTC
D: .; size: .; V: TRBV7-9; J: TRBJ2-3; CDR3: CGGRGGTHTDTQYF; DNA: TGTGGGGGTCGAGGGGGGACCCACACAGATACGCAGTATTTT
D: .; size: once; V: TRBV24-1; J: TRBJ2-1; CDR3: CATSESGLREQFF; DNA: TGTGCCACCAGTGAGTCGGGATTGAGAGAGCAGTTCTTC
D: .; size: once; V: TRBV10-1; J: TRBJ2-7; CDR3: CASTRDLESSEQYF; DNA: TGCGCCAGCACCCGGGATCTCGAGTCCTCCGAGCAGTACTTC
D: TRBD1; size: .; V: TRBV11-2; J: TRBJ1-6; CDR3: CASSLDLGQGTSPLHF; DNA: TGTGCCAGCAGCTTAGATCTGGGACAGGGGACTTCACCCCTCCACTTT
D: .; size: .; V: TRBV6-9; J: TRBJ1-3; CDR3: CASSVGLSGNTIYF; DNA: TGTGCCAGCAGTGTGGGCCTCTCTGGAAACACCATATATTTT
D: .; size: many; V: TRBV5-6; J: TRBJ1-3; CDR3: CASSLGPGGGSGNTIYF; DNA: TGTGCCAGCAGCTTGGGGCCCGGGGGGGGCTCTGGAAACACCATATATTTT
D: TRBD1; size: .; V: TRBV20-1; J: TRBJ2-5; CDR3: CSAKGAGQGAQETQYF; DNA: TGCAGTGCTAAGGGGGCGGGACAGGGGGCCCAAGAGACCCAGTACTTC
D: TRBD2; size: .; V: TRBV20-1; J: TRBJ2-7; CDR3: CSARESAGLAGISYEQYF; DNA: TGCAGTGCTAGAGAGTCCGCCGGGCTAGCGGGAATATCCTACGAGCAGTACTTC
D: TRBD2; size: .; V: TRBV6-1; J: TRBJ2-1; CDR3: CAGSGGLAGGQFF; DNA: TGTGCCGGCAGTGGTGGACTAGCGGGAGGGCAGTTCTTC
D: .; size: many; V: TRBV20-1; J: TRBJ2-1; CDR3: CSADGTTNEQFF; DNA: TGCAGTGCTGACGGGACCACCAATGAGCAGTTCTTC
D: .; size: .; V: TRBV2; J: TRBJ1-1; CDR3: CASSLTSRNTEAFF; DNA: TGTGCCAGCAGCCTGACATCACGGAACACTGAAGCCTTCTTT
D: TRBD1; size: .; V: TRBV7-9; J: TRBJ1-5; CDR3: CASSKLDRDQPQHF; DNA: TGTGCCAGCAGCAAATTGGACAGGGATCAGCCCCAGCATTTT
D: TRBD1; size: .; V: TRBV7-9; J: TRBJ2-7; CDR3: CASSTGQGYGEQYF; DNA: TGTGCCAGCAGTACGGGACAGGGGTATGGCGAGCAGTACTTC
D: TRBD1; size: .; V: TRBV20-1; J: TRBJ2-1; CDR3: CSASRTGGYNEQFF; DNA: TGCAGTGCGAGTAGGACAGGGGGATACAATGAGCAGTTCTTC
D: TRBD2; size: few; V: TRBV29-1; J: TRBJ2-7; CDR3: CSVEGGEGQYF; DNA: TGCAGCGTTGAGGGAGGGGAAGGGCAGTACTTC
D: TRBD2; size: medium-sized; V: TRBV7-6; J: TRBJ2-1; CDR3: CASSLMGLAGESEQFF; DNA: TGTGCCAGCAGCCTTATGGGACTAGCGGGAGAGAGTGAGCAGTTCTTC
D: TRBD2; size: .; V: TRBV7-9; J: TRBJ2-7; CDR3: CASSSAGGVSYEQYF; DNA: TGTGCCAGCAGCTCTGCGGGGGGAGTCTCCTACGAGCAGTACTTC
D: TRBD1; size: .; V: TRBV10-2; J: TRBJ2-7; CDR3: CASSGTGFHYEQYF; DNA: TGCGCCAGCAGCGGGACAGGATTCCACTACGAGCAGTACTTC
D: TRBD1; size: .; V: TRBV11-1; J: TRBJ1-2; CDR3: CASSLYRGDRTHYGYTF; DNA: TGTGCCAGCAGCTTATATCGAGGGGACAGGACCCACTATGGCTACACCTTC
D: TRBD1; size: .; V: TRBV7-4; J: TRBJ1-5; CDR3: CASSLAWDRENQPQHF; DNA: TGTGCCAGCAGCTTAGCCTGGGACAGGGAAAATCAGCCCCAGCATTTT
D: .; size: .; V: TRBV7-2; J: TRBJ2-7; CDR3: CASSLVGSTYEQYF; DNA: TGTGCCAGCAGCTTAGTTGGCAGCACTTACGAGCAGTACTTC
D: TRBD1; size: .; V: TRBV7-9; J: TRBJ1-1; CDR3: CASSLMTGGNTEAFF; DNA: TGTGCCAGCAGCTTAATGACAGGGGGTAACACTGAAGCTTTCTTT
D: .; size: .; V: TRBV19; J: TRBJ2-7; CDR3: CASSPGESYEQYF; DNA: TGTGCCAGTAGCCCAGGGGAATCCTACGAGCAGTACTTC
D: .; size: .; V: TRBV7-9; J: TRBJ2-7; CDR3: CASSLALGDEQYF; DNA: TGTGCCAGCAGCTTAGCGTTGGGGGACGAGCAGTACTTC